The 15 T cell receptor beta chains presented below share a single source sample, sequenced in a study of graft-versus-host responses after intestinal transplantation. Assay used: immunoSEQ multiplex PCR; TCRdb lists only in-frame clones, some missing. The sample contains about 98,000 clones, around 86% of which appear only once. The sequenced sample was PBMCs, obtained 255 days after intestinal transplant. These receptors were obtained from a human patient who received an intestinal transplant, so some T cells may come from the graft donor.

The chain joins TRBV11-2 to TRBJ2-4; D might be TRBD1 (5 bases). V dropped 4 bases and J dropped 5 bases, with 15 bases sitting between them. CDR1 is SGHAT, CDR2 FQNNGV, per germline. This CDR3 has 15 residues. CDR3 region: CASSWWQGIENIQYF. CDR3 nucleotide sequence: TGTGCCAGCAGCTGGTGGCAGGGCATCGAAAACATTCAGTACTTC.

Written as DNA, the CDR3 is TGTGCCATCCGAGGGGCTTTGAGCAATCAGCCCCAGCATTTT. Its translation: CAIRGALSNQPQHF. V is TRBV28 and J is TRBJ1-5, with a weak D call TRBD1 (5 bases). Per the germline V gene, CDR1 is MDHEN and CDR2 is SYDVKM. Between the trimmed V and J ends, which lost 10 bases and 1 base, there was a span of 14 bases. The CDR3 runs to 14 residues.

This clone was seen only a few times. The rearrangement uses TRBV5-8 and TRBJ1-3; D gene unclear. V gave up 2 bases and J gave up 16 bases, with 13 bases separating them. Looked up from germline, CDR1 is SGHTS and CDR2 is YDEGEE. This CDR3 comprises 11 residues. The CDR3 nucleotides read TGTGCCAGCAGCTTCGAGTACGAGACTTATTTT. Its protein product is CASSFEYETYF.

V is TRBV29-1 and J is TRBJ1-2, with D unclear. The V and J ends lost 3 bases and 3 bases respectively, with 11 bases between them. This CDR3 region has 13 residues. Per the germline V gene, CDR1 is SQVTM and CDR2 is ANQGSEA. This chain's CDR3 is CSVEDLPYYGYTF. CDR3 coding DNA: TGCAGCGTTGAGGATTTACCCTACTATGGCTACACCTTC.

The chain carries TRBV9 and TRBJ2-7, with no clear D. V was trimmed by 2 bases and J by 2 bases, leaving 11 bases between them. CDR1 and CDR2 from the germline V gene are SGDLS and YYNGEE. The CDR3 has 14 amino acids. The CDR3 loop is CASSVQDLPYEQYF. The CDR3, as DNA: TGTGCCAGCAGCGTGCAGGATCTACCCTACGAGCAGTACTTC. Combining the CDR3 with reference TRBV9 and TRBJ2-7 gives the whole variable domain DSGVTQTPKHLITATGQRVTLRCSPRSGDLSVYWYQQSLDQGLQFLIQYYNGEERAKGNILERFSAQQFPDLHSELNLSSLELGDSALYFCASSVQDLPYEQYFGPGTRLTVT.

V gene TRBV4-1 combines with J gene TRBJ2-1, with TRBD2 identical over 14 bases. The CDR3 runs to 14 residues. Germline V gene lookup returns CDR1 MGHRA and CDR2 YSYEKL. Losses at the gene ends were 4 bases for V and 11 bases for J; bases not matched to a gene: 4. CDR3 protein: CASSPGTSGGKQFF. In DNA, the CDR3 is TGCGCCAGCAGCCCGGGGACTAGCGGGGGAAAGCAGTTCTTC.

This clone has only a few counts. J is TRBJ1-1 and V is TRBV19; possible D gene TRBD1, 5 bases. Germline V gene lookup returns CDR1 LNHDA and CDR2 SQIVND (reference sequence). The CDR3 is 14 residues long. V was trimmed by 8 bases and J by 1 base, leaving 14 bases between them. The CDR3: CASAGRVGNTEAFF. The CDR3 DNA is TGTGCCAGTGCGGGCAGGGTGGGGAACACTGAAGCTTTCTTT. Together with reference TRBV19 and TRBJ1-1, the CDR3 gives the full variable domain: DGGITQSPKYLFRKEGQNVTLSCEQNLNHDAMYWYRQDPGQGLRLIYYSQIVNDFQKGDIAEGYSVSREKKESFPLTVTSAQKNPTAFYLCASAGRVGNTEAFFGQGTRLTVV.

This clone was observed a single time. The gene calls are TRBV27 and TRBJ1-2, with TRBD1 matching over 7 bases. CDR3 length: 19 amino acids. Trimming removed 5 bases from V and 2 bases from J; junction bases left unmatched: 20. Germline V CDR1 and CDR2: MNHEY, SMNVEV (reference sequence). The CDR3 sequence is CASSPTSGQATPVNYGYTF. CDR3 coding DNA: TGTGCCAGCAGTCCAACCTCTGGACAGGCGACACCTGTAAACTATGGCTACACCTTC.

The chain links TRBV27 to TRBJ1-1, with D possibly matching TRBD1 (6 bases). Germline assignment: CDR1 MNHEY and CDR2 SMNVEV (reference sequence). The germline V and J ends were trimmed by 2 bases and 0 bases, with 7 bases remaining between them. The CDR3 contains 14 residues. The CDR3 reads CASSLGGMNTEAFF. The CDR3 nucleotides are TGTGCCAGCAGTTTAGGGGGCATGAACACTGAAGCTTTCTTT.

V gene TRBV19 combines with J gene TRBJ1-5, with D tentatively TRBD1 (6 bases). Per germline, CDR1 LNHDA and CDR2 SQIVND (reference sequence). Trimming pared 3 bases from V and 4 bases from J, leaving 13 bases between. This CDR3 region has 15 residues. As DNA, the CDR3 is TGTGCCAGTAGTATCTGGGGGGGCGGGAATCAGCCCCAGCATTTT. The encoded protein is CASSIWGGGNQPQHF.

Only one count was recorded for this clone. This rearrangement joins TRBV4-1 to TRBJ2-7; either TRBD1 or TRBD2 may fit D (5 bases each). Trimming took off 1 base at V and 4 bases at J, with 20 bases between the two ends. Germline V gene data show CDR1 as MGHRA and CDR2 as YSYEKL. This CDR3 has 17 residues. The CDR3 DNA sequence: TGCGCCAGCAGCCAAGTCCCACCGGGACCCTACTCGTACGAGCAGTACTTC. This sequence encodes CASSQVPPGPYSYEQYF.

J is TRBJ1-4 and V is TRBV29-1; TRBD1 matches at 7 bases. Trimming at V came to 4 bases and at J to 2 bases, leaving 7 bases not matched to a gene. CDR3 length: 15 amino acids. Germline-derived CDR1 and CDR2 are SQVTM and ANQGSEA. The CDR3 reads CSVVGVTGTNEKLFF. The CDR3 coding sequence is TGCAGCGTTGTCGGTGTGACAGGGACTAATGAAAAACTGTTTTTT.

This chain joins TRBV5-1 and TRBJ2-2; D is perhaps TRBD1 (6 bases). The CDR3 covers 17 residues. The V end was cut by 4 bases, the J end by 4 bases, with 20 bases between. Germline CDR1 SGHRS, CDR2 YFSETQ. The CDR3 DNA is TGCGCCAGCAGCGCGGGCTATAGGGGGAACGGCACCGGGGAGCTGTTTTTT. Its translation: CASSAGYRGNGTGELFF.

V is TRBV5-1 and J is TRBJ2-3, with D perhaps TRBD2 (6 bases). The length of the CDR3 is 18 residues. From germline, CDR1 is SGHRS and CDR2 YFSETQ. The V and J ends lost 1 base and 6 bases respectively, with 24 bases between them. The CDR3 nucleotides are TGCGCCAGCAGCTTGAGGGAAGGCCGGACGGGACTTTCGGATACGCAGTATTTT. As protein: CASSLREGRTGLSDTQYF.

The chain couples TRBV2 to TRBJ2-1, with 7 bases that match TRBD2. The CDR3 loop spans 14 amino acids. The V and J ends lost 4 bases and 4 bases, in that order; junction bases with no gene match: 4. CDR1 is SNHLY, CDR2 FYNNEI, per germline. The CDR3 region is CASSGLASYNEQFF. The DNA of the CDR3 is TGTGCCAGCAGTGGACTAGCTTCGTACAATGAGCAGTTCTTC.